Listed here are 3 T cell receptor beta chains from one sample, sequenced in a study of OX40 agonist ivuxolimab in advanced cancers. TCRdb's table, derived via immunoSEQ multiplex PCR, lists solely in-frame clones and lacks some. The profile shows about 88,000 clones, 75% to 90% of them singletons. Specimen: CD4+ or CD8+ T cells sorted from blood, collected in a trial of the OX40 agonist ivuxolimab. The source of these receptors is an adult with an advanced solid tumor such as melanoma, head and neck, liver or kidney cancer.

The chain joins TRBV6-5 to TRBJ1-1, with D possibly TRBD1 on 5 matching bases. Per germline, CDR1 MNHEY and CDR2 SVGAGI. The CDR3 is made up of 16 amino acids. Trimming took off 3 bases at V and 1 base at J, with 15 bases between the two ends. For the CDR3, the DNA is TGTGCCAGCAGTTATTTCTATGGGACTGAGAACACTGAAGCTTTCTTT. This encodes CASSYFYGTENTEAFF.

This clone was recorded only once. V and J are TRBV10-3 and TRBJ2-2, with 7 bases that match TRBD2. Germline V lookup: CDR1 ENHRY, CDR2 SYGVKD. V lost 2 bases to trimming and J lost 6 bases; unmatched junction nucleotides: 9. CDR3 length: 16 residues. CDR3 coding DNA: TGTGCCATCAGTGAGGCTGCCGGGGGGATTTCCGGGGAGCTGTTTTTT. This translates into CAISEAAGGISGELFF.

This clone was picked up one time. The rearrangement links TRBV6-6 to TRBJ1-4, with a tentative D call TRBD1 (5 bases). V was trimmed by 5 bases and J by 8 bases, leaving 18 bases between them. The V gene's germline CDR1 is MNHNY and CDR2 SVGAGI (reference sequence). The CDR3 loop spans 15 amino acids. This CDR3 reads CASSPRDGGTEKLFF. CDR3 DNA: TGTGCCAGCAGTCCGCGGGACGGTGGTACGGAAAAACTGTTTTTT.